A single sample gave rise to the 5 T cell receptor beta chains below, sequenced in a study of radiation and T cells in renal cell carcinoma. Treatment: treatment-naive control, cytoreductive nephrectomy. Method: immunoSEQ multiplex PCR; TCRdb's copy keeps in-frame clones and lacks some. This sample has some 7,900 clones; roughly two thirds occur once, and the top ten carry 40%. Specimen: tumor tissue, collected from a patient whose treatment was nephrectomy without radiotherapy. The receptor source for this set is an older woman with renal cell carcinoma.

The chain combines TRBV30 with TRBJ1-2, with TRBD1 matching 9 bases. V trimming: 3 bases; J trimming: 0 bases; junction bases outside the gene matches: 11. Germline CDR1 is GTSNPN and CDR2 is SVGIG (reference sequence). CDR3 length equals 17 residues. Here the CDR3 reads CAWRGEQGAIANYGYTF. The CDR3 nucleotides are TGTGCCTGGAGGGGTGAACAGGGGGCGATTGCTAACTATGGCTACACCTTC.

The V call is TRBV7-3, the J call TRBJ2-7; the match to TRBD1 covers 10 bases. The length of the CDR3 is 13 residues. After removal of 5 bases from V and 7 bases from J, the junction contained 5 bases not matched to a gene. Per germline, CDR1 SGHTA and CDR2 FQGTGA. In DNA form, the CDR3 reads TGTGCCAGCAGCCCGGGACAGGGGCAGGAGCAGTACTTC. Encoded protein: CASSPGQGQEQYF.

As to this clone: One end of the junction fails to match germline, which may point to a read error. The chain has TRBV7-2 and TRBJ1-2; D is perhaps TRBD1 (5 bases). Germline CDR1 and CDR2: SGHTA and FQGNSA. CDR3 size: 15 residues. The CDR3 spells CASSLVQGYNDGYTF. CDR3 nucleotides: TGTGCCAGCAGCTTAGTCCAGGGCTATAACGATGGCTACACCTTC.

CDR3 coding DNA: TGTGCCAGCAGCTTGGGGCAGGGGGCGCCGGGGTCCTCTGAAGCTTTCTTT. It codes for CASSLGQGAPGSSEAFF. J is TRBJ1-1 and V is TRBV5-6, with 8 bases fitting TRBD1. Trimming took 0 bases from V and 6 from J; bases not matched to a gene: 13. This CDR3 is built from 17 residues. Germline V lookup: CDR1 SGHDT, CDR2 YYEEEE.

In this sample, this clone turned up a few times. The chain joins TRBV5-6 to TRBJ1-1; D ambiguous. In germline, CDR1 is SGHDT, CDR2 YYEEEE. V dropped 3 bases and J dropped 1 base, with 10 bases sitting between them. The CDR3 extends over 14 amino acids. The CDR3 sequence is CASSYGRGNTEAFF. In DNA form, the CDR3 reads TGTGCCAGCAGCTACGGACGGGGGAACACTGAAGCTTTCTTT.